This TCR beta chain was identified during a study of tumor-infiltrating lymphocytes in primary liver carcinoma. Looking at the study overall: The patient group consisted of men and women aged 30 to 69 years. Roughly 3.5 to 8 million productive TCRbeta reads came from each sample, comparable across tissue types.

As to this clonotype: Germline and junction disagree at one end, which may indicate a read error.

Germline V CDR1 and CDR2: MGHRA, YSYEKL. The CDR3 length is 16 residues. TCR beta cDNA was reverse-transcribed from around 0.55 ug of total RNA. The reaction used a constant-region primer and ProtoScript II reverse transcriptase. Amplification in three nested multiplex PCR rounds with slightly modified ARM-PCR gave rise to TCR beta libraries. In the first two PCR rounds, TRBV1-TRBV30 forward primers were paired with a C-beta reverse primer, and each round lasted approximately 9 cycles. TCRdb fed the multiplex PCR reads into MiXCR, producing one record per CDR3 protein. Among some 87,000 distinct CDR3 sequences listed, about 73% were seen once. Unsorted bulk tissue of about 19-33 mg yielded co-extracted RNA and DNA. By surgical resection, the patients were treated for their primary liver carcinoma. None of the patients had received treatment, and all had chronic HBV infection.

This receptor was identified in a man between 35 and 55 years old with primary liver carcinoma and hepatitis B virus infection. The chain links TRBV4-1 to TRBJ2-5, with TRBD2 matching over 14 bases. The sample was tumor-adjacent normal liver tissue. The CDR3 region is CASMIGTSGSVGTQYF. The CDR3 nucleotides read TGCGCCAGCATGATCGGGACTAGCGGGAGCGTAGGGACCCAATACTTC.